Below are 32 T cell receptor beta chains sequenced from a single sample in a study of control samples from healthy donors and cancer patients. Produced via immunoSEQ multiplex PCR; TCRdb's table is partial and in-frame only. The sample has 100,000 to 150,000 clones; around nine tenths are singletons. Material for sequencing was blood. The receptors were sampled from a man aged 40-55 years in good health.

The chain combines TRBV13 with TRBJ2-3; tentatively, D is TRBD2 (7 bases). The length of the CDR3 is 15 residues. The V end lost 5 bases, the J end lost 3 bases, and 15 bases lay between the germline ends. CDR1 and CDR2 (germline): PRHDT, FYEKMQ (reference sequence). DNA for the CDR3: TGTGCCAGCAGCGTCTGGGGGGGGCGGACAGATACGCAGTATTTT. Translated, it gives CASSVWGGRTDTQYF.

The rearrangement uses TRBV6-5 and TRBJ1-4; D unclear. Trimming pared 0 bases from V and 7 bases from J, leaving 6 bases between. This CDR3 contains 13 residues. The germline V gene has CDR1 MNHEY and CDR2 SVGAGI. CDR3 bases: TGTGCCAGCAGTTACTCAGCCGCTGAAAAACTGTTTTTT. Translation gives CASSYSAAEKLFF.

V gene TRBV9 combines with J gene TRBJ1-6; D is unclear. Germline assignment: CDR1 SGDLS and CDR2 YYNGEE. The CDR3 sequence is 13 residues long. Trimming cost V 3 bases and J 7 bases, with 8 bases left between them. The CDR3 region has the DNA TGTGCCAGCAGCGCTGGTCCAAATTCACCCCTCCACTTT. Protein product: CASSAGPNSPLHF.

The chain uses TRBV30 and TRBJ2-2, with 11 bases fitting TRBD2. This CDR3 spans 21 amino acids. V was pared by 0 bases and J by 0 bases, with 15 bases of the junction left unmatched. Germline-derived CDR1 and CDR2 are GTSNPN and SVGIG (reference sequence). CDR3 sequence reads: CAWSVFGGFISGGANTGELFF. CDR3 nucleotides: TGTGCCTGGAGTGTTTTTGGTGGGTTTATTAGCGGGGGGGCGAACACCGGGGAGCTGTTTTTT.

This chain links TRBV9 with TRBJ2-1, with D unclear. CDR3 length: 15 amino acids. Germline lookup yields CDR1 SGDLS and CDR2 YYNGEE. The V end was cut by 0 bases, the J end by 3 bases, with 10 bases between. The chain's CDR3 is CASSVGLTYYNEQFF. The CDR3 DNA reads TGTGCCAGCAGCGTAGGGCTAACCTACTACAATGAGCAGTTCTTC.

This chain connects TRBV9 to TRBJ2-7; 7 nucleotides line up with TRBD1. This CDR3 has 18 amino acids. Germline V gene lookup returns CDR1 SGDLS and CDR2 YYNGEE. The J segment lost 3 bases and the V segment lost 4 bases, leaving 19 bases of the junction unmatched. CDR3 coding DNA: TGTGCCAGCAGCCCCCCCGGTCTCACAGGGGAAGGGCGCTACGAGCAGTACTTC. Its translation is CASSPPGLTGEGRYEQYF.

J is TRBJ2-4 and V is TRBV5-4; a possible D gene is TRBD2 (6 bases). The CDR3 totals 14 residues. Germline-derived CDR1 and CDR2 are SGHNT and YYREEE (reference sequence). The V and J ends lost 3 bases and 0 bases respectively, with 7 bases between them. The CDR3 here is CASSSREAKNIQYF. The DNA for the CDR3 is TGTGCCAGCAGCTCGCGGGAAGCCAAAAACATTCAGTACTTC.

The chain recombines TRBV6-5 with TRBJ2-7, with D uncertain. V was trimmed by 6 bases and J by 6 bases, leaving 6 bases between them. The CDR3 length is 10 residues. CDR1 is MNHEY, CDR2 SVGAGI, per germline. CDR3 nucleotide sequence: TGTGCCAGCAGAACAGTCGAGCAGTACTTC. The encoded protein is CASRTVEQYF.

The CDR3 loop is CASSQETGQNKETQYF. Here the CDR3 DNA reads TGTGCCAGCAGCCAGGAGACAGGGCAAAACAAAGAGACCCAGTACTTC. This chain joins TRBV4-2 and TRBJ2-5; 7 bases fit TRBD1. The V gene end was trimmed by 3 bases and the J gene end by 3 bases; junction bases not matched to a gene: 10. Germline lookup yields CDR1 LGHNA and CDR2 YNFKEQ. The CDR3 length is 16 residues.

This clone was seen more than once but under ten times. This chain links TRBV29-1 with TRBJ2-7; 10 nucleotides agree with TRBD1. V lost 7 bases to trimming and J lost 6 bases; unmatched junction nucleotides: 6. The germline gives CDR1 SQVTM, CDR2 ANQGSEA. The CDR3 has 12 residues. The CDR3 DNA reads TGCAGCGCGGGACAGGGGTTCGCCGAGCAGTACTTC. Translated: CSAGQGFAEQYF.

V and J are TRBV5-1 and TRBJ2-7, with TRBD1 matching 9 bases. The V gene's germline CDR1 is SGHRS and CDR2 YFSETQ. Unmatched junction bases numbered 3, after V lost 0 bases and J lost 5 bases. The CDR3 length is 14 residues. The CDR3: CASSLGGQGHEQYF. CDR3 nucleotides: TGCGCCAGCAGCTTGGGGGGACAGGGTCACGAGCAGTACTTC.

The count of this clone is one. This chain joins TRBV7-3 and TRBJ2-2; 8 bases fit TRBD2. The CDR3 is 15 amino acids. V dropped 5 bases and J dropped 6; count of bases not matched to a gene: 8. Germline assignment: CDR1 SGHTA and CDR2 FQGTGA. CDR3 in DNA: TGTGCCAGCAGCCACCAAGGACTAGCTGCCGGGGAGCTGTTTTTT. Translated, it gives CASSHQGLAAGELFF.

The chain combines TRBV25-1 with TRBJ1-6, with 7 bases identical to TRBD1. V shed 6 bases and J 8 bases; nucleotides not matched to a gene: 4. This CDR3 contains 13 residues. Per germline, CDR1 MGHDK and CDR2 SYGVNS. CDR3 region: CASRRDSDSPLHF. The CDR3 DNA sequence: TGTGCCAGCAGGCGGGACAGTGATTCACCCCTCCACTTT. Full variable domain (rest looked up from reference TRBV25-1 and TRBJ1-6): EADIYQTPRYLVIGTGKKITLECSQTMGHDKMYWYQQDPGMELHLIHYSYGVNSTEKGDLSSESTVSRIRTEHFPLTLESARPSHTSQYLCASRRDSDSPLHFGNGTRLTVT.

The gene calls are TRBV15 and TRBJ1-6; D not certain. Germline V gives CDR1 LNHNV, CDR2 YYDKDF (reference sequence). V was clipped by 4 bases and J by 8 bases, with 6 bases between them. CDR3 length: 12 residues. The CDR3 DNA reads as TGTGCCACCAGCACAAGGGATTCACCCCTCCACTTT. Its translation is CATSTRDSPLHF.

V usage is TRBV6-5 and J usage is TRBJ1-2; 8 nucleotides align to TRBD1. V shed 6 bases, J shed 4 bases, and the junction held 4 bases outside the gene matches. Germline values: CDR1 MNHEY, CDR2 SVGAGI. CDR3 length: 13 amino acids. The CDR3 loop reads CASRNRGSYGYTF. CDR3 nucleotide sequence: TGTGCCAGCAGAAACAGGGGGTCCTATGGCTACACCTTC.

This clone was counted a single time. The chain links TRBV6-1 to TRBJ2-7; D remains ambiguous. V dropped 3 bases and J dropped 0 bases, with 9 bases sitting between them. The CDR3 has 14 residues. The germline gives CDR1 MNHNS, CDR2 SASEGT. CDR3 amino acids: CASSDDGSSYEQYF. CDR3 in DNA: TGTGCCAGCAGTGACGATGGGTCCTCCTACGAGCAGTACTTC.

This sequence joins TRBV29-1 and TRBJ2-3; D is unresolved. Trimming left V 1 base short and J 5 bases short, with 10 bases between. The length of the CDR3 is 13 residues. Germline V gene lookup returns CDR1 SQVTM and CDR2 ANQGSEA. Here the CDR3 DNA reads TGCAGCGTTGAAGGAATGCTCGGAGATACGCAGTATTTT. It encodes CSVEGMLGDTQYF.

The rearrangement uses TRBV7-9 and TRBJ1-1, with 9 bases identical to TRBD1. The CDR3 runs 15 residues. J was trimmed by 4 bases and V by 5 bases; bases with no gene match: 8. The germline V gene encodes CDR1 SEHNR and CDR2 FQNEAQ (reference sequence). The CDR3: CASSPTTGGLTEAFF. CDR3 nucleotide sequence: TGTGCCAGCAGCCCTACTACAGGGGGCCTCACTGAAGCTTTCTTT.

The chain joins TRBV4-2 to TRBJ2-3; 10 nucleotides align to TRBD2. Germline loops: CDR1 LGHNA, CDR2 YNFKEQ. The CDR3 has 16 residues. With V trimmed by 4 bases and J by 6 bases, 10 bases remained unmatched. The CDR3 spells CASSRVSGGSGDTQYF. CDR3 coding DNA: TGTGCCAGCAGCCGAGTTAGCGGGGGGTCCGGGGATACGCAGTATTTT.

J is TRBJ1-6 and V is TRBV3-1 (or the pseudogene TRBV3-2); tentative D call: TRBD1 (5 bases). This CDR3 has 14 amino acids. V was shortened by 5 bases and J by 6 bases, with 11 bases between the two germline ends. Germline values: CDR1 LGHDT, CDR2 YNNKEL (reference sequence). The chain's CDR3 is CASSSKGLNSPLHF. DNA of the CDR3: TGTGCCAGCAGCTCAAAGGGACTTAATTCACCCCTCCACTTT.

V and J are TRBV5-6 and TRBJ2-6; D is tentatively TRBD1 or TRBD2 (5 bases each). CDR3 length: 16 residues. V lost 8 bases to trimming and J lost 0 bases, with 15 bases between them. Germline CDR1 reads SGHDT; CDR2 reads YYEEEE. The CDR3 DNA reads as TGTGCCAGTTCGGGGCGCTTCCACTCTGGGGCCAACGTCCTGACTTTC. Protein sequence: CASSGRFHSGANVLTF.

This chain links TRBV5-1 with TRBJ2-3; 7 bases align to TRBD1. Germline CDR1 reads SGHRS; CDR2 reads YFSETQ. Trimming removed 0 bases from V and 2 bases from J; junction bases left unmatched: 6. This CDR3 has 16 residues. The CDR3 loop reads CASSLGPGQITDTQYF. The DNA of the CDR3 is TGCGCCAGCAGCTTGGGGCCGGGACAGATCACAGATACGCAGTATTTT.

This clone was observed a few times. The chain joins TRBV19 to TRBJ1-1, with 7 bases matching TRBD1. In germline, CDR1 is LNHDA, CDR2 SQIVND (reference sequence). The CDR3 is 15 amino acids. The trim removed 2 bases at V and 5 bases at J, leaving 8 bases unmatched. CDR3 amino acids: CASSIPDRERTEAFF. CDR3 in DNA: TGTGCCAGTAGTATACCTGACAGGGAGCGGACTGAAGCTTTCTTT.

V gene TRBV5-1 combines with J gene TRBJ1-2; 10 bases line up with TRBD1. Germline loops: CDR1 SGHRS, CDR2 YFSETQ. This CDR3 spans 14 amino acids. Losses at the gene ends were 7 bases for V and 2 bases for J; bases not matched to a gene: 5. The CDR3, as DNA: TGCGCCAGCTCCGAGGACAGGGGGAACTATGGCTACACCTTC. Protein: CASSEDRGNYGYTF. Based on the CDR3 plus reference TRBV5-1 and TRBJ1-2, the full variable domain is KAGVTQTPRYLIKTRGQQVTLSCSPISGHRSVSWYQQTPGQGLQFLFEYFSETQRNKGNFPGRFSGRQFSNSRSEMNVSTLELGDSALYLCASSEDRGNYGYTFGSGTRLTVV.

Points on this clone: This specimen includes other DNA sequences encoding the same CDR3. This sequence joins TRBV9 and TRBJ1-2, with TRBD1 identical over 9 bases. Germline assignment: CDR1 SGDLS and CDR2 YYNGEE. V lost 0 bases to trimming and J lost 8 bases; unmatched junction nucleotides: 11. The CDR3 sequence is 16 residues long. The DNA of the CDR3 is TGTGCCAGCAGCGTAGTAATTGACAGGGGGTGGGGGGGCTACACCTTC. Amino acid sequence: CASSVVIDRGWGGYTF.

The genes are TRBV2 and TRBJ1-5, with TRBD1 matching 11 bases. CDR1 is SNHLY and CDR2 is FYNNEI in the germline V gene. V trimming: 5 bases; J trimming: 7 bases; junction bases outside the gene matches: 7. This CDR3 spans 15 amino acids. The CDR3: CASSTRTGGLQPQHF. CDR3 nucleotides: TGTGCCAGCAGTACCCGGACAGGGGGCTTGCAGCCCCAGCATTTT. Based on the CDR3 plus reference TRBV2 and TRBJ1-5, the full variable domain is EPEVTQTPSHQVTQMGQEVILRCVPISNHLYFYWYRQILGQKVEFLVSFYNNEISEKSEIFDDQFSVERPDGSNFTLKIRSTKLEDSAMYFCASSTRTGGLQPQHFGDGTRLSIL.

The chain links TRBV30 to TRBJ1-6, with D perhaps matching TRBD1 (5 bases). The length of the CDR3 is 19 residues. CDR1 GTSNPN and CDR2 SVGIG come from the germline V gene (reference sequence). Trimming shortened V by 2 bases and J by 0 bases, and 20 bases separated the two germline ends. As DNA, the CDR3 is TGTGCCTGGAGTCTCAGGGCAGGCGGCCTAGGCTCCTATAATTCACCCCTCCACTTT. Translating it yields CAWSLRAGGLGSYNSPLHF. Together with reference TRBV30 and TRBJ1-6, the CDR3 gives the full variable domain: SQTIHQWPATLVQPVGSPLSLECTVEGTSNPNLYWYRQAAGRGLQLLFYSVGIGQISSEVPQNLSASRPQDRQFILSSKKLLLSDSGFYLCAWSLRAGGLGSYNSPLHFGNGTRLTVT.

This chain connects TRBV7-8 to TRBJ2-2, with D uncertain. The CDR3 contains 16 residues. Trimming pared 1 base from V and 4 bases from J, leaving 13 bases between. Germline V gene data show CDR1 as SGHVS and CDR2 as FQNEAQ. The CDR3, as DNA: TGTGCCAGCAGCTTAGGGTGGAGCTCATTCACCGGGGAGCTGTTTTTT. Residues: CASSLGWSSFTGELFF.

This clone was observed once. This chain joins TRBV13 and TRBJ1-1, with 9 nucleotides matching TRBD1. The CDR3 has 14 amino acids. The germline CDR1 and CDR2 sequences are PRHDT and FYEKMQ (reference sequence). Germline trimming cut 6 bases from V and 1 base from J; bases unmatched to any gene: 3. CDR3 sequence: CASREDRGNTEAFF. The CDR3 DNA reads TGTGCCAGCAGGGAGGACAGGGGGAACACTGAAGCTTTCTTT.

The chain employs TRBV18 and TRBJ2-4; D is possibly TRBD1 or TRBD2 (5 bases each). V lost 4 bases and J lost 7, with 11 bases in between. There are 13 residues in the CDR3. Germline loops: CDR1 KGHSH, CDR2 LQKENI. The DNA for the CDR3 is TGTGCCAGCTCACTTAGTGGGGACAACATTCAGTACTTC. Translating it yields CASSLSGDNIQYF.

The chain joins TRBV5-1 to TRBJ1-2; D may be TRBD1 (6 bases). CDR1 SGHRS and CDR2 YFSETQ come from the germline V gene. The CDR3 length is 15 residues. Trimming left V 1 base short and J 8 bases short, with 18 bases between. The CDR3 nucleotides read TGCGCCAGCAGCTTGTGGCCACAGGGCAGTGAAGGCTACACCTTC. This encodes CASSLWPQGSEGYTF.

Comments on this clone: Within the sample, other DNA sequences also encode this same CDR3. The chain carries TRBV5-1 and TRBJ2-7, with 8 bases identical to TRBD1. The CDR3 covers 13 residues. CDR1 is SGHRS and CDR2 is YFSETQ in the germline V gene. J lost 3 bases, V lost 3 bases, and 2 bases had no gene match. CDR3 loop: CASSWTGSYEQYF. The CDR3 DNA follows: TGCGCCAGCAGCTGGACAGGGAGCTACGAGCAGTACTTC.